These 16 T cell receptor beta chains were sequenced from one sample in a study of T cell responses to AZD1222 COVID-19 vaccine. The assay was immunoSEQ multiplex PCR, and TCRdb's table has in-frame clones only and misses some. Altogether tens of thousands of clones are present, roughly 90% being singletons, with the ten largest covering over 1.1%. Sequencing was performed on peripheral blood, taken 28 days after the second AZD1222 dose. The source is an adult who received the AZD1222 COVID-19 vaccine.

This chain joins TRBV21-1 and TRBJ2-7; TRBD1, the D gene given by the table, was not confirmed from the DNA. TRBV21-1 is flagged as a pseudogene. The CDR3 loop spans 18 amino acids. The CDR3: CASSTRDRVSPFSYEQYF. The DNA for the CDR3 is TGTGCCAGCAGCACCCGGGACAGGGTCTCCCCATTCTCCTACGAGCAGTACTTC.

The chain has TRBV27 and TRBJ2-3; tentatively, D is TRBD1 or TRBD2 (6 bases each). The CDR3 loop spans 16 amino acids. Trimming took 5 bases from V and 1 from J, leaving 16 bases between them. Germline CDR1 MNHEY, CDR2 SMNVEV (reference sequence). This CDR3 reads CASSRGLRERTDTQYF. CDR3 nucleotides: TGTGCCAGCAGTCGGGGGCTCCGGGAACGCACAGATACGCAGTATTTT.

The DNA of the CDR3 is TGTGCCAGCAGGATGGCCGGGGAAGCTTTCTTT. This codes for CASRMAGEAFF. The V gene is TRBV3-1 (or the pseudogene TRBV3-2), the J gene TRBJ1-1; no reliable D call. V lost 6 bases, J lost 8 bases, and 10 bases lay in between. Germline V gene lookup returns CDR1 LGHDT and CDR2 YNNKEL (reference sequence). There are 11 residues in the CDR3.

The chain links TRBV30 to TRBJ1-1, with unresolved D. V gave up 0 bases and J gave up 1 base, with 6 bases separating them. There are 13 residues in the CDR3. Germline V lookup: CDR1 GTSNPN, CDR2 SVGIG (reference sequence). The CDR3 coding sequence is TGTGCCTGGAGTGTCCTGGGGAACACTGAAGCTTTCTTT. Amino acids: CAWSVLGNTEAFF.

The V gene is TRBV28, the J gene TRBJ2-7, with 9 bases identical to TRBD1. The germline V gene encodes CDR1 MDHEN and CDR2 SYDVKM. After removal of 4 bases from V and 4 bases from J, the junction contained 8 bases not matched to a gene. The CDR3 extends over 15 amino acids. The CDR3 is CASSSPQGARYEQYF. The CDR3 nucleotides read TGTGCCAGCAGTTCCCCACAGGGGGCAAGATACGAGCAGTACTTC. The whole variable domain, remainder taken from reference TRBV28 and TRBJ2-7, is DVKVTQSSRYLVKRTGEKVFLECVQDMDHENMFWYRQDPGLGLRLIYFSYDVKMKEKGDIPEGYSVSREKKERFSLILESASTNQTSMYLCASSSPQGARYEQYFGPGTRLTVT.

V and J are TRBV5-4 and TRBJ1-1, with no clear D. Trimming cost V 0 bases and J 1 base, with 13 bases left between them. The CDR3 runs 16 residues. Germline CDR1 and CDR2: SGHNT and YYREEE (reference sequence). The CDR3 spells CASSLGGPTRNTEAFF. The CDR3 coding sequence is TGTGCCAGCAGCTTGGGAGGGCCGACCAGGAACACTGAAGCTTTCTTT.

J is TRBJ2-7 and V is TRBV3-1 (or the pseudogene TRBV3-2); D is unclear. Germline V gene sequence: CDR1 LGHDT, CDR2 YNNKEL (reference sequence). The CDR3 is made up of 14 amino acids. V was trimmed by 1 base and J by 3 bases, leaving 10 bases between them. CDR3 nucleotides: TGTGCCAGCAGCCAAGCCGCCCACCGCTACGAGCAGTACTTC. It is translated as CASSQAAHRYEQYF.

The CDR3 loop reads CASSSRTGSPLHF. CDR3 nucleotides: TGTGCCAGCAGTTCCCGGACAGGTTCACCCCTCCACTTT. The gene calls are TRBV27 and TRBJ1-6, with 7 nucleotides matching TRBD1. CDR1 and CDR2 from the germline V gene are MNHEY and SMNVEV (reference sequence). The CDR3 is 13 amino acids. J gave up 9 bases and V 4 bases, and 3 bases lay outside the gene matches.

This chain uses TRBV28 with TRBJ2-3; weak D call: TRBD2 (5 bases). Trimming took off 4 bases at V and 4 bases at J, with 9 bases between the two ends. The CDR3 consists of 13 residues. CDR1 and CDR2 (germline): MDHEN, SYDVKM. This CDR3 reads CASSSRAPDTQYF. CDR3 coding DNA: TGTGCCAGCAGTTCGAGGGCGCCAGATACGCAGTATTTT. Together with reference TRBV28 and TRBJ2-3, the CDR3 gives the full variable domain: DVKVTQSSRYLVKRTGEKVFLECVQDMDHENMFWYRQDPGLGLRLIYFSYDVKMKEKGDIPEGYSVSREKKERFSLILESASTNQTSMYLCASSSRAPDTQYFGPGTRLTVL.

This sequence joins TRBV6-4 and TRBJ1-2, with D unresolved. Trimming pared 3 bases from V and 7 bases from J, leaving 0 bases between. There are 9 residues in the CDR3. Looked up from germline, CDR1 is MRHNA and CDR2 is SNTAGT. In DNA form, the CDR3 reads TGTGCCAGCAGTGATGGCTACACCTTC. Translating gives CASSDGYTF.

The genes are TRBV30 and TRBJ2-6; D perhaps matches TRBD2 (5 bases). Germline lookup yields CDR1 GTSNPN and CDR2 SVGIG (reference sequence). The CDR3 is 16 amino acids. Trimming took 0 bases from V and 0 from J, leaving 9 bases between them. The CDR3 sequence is CAWSVHGGSGANVLTF. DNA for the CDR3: TGTGCCTGGAGTGTACACGGAGGCTCTGGGGCCAACGTCCTGACTTTC.

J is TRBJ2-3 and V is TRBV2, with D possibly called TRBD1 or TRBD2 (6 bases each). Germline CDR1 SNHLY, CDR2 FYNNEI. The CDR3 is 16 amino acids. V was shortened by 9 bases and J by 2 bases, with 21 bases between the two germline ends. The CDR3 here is CASLYEGGPNTDTQYF. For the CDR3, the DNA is TGTGCCAGTCTATACGAGGGGGGACCCAACACAGATACGCAGTATTTT. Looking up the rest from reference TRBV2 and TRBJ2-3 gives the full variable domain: EPEVTQTPSHQVTQMGQEVILRCVPISNHLYFYWYRQILGQKVEFLVSFYNNEISEKSEIFDDQFSVERPDGSNFTLKIRSTKLEDSAMYFCASLYEGGPNTDTQYFGPGTRLTVL.

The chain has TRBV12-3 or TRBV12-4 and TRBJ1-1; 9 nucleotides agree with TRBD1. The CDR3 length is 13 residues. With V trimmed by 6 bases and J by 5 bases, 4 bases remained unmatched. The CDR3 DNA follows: TGTGCCAGCAGCAGGGGACAGGGAACTGAAGCTTTCTTT. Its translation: CASSRGQGTEAFF.

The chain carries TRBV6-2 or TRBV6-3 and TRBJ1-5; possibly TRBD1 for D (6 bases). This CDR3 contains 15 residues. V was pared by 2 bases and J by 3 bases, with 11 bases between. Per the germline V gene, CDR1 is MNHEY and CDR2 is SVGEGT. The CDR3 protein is CASSYRGLDNQPQHF. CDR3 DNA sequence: TGTGCCAGCAGTTACAGGGGGTTAGACAATCAGCCCCAGCATTTT.

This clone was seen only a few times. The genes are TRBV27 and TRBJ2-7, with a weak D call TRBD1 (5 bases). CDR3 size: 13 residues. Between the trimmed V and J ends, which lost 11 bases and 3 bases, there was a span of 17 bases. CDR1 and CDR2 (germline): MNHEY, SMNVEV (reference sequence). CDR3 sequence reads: CASRWGTDYEQYF. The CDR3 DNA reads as TGTGCCTCCCGCTGGGGCACAGACTACGAGCAGTACTTC.

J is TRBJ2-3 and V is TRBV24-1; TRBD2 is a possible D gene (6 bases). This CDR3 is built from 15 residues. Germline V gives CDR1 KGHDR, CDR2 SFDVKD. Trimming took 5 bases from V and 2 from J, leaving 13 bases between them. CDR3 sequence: CATSAGGGDTDTQYF. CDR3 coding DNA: TGTGCCACCAGTGCTGGGGGAGGTGACACAGATACGCAGTATTTT.